A selection of T cell receptor beta chains follows, all from one sample in a study of T cell responses to AZD1222 COVID-19 vaccine. Produced via immunoSEQ multiplex PCR; TCRdb's table is partial and in-frame only. The repertoire has 200,000 to 250,000 clones, about 92% of them found once; the top ten carry 0.9% to 1.1%. Sequencing used peripheral blood, obtained on day 0 of MenACWY control vaccination. These receptors all come from an adult in good health. Both conserved end residues are part of each CDR3. A D gene is named only where the DNA matches it firmly. Not every row has a clone size; where given, it reads once, few, many or a size class.

cdr3_nt	cdr3_aa	d_call	j_call	v_call	clone_size
TGTGCCAGCAGCCGCGGACAGGGGGCTGTTGGAAACACCATATATTTT	CASSRGQGAVGNTIYF	TRBD1	TRBJ1-3	TRBV7-9	NA
TGTGCCAGCAGCTTGCTAGCGGGGCCCCCCAGGGGCACAGATACGCAGTATTTT	CASSLLAGPPRGTDTQYF	TRBD2	TRBJ2-3	TRBV7-9	NA
TGCGCCAGCAGCAGTGGACAGGGGGCTTACTATGGCTACACCTTC	CASSSGQGAYYGYTF	TRBD1	TRBJ1-2	TRBV5-1	NA
TGTGCCAGCAGCTTAGGACGCGTCACCAACTATGGCTACACCTTC	CASSLGRVTNYGYTF	NA	TRBJ1-2	TRBV7-3	NA
TGTGCCAGCAGCATCTCACCGGGGGGGCCGGCCAATGAGCAGTTCTTC	CASSISPGGPANEQFF	TRBD2	TRBJ2-1	TRBV3-1/TRBV3-2	NA
TGCGCCAGCAGCCTCCCGGGACAGGGATCCCACGAGCAGTACTTC	CASSLPGQGSHEQYF	TRBD1	TRBJ2-7	TRBV5-1	NA
TGTGCCAGCAGCTTTGGCGGGGGACGCACCGGGGAGCTGTTTTTT	CASSFGGGRTGELFF	TRBD2	TRBJ2-2	TRBV7-9	NA
TGTGCCAGCAGCAGACCGGGACTAGCGACCTACGAGCAGTACTTC	CASSRPGLATYEQYF	TRBD2	TRBJ2-7	TRBV5-8	NA
TGTGCCAGCAGTGATGGTGGGTATAGGTTGAATCAGCCCCAGCATTTT	CASSDGGYRLNQPQHF	NA	TRBJ1-5	TRBV6-1	NA
TGTGCCAGTAGTATGACAGGGGATAGAAATACGCAGTATTTT	CASSMTGDRNTQYF	TRBD1	TRBJ2-3	TRBV19	NA
TGTGCCAGCAGCCCTCCCCTCCACAGGGGGAGCAATCAGCCCCAGCATTTT	CASSPPLHRGSNQPQHF	TRBD1	TRBJ1-5	TRBV6-2/TRBV6-3	once
TGTGCCAGCAGCTTTGGGACGGCGAATGAAAAACTGTTTTTT	CASSFGTANEKLFF	NA	TRBJ1-4	TRBV5-8	once
TGCGCCAGCAGCTTGGCCCTGACAGGGAGCTCCTACGAGCAGTACTTC	CASSLALTGSSYEQYF	TRBD1	TRBJ2-7	TRBV5-1	once
TGTGCCAGCAGTAAGTGGGACAGTTCCCAGCATTTT	CASSKWDSSQHF	TRBD1	TRBJ1-5	TRBV2	NA
TGTGCCAGCAGCCAAGTCCGGGACACTAATGAAAAACTGTTTTTT	CASSQVRDTNEKLFF	NA	TRBJ1-4	TRBV4-2	NA
TGTGCCAGCAGCTTGGCTCCAGGATCCTACAATGAGCAGTTCTTC	CASSLAPGSYNEQFF	NA	TRBJ2-1	TRBV5-8	NA
TGTGCCAGCAGCGAAATAAGACAGGGGGCTCGGGATGGCTACACCTTC	CASSEIRQGARDGYTF	TRBD1	TRBJ1-2	TRBV7-9	NA
TGTGCCAGCAGTTACACCGCTGGGGGAAATTCACCCCTCCACTTT	CASSYTAGGNSPLHF	NA	TRBJ1-6	TRBV6-5	NA
TGTGCCAGCAGCTGGCAGGCTGGGGCCGGCTACACCTTC	CASSWQAGAGYTF	NA	TRBJ1-2	TRBV5-6	NA
TGTGCCAGCAGCTTAACAGGGTGGGCTTTCTTT	CASSLTGWAFF	NA	TRBJ1-1	TRBV7-2	NA
TGTGCCTGGAGTCTCTGGACTAGCTCCGGGGAGCTGTTTTTT	CAWSLWTSSGELFF	TRBD2	TRBJ2-2	TRBV30	NA
TGTGCCAGCAGCTTGATTAGGGGGGGACAAGCAGAGACCCAGTACTTC	CASSLIRGGQAETQYF	NA	TRBJ2-5	TRBV5-6	once
TGTGCCAGCAGCCTAATCGACAGGCCTAGCACAGATACGCAGTATTTT	CASSLIDRPSTDTQYF	NA	TRBJ2-3	TRBV5-4	NA
TGTGCCAGCAGTTCCCCGGGACAGGGTTATGGCTACACCTTC	CASSSPGQGYGYTF	TRBD1	TRBJ1-2	TRBV6-5	NA
TGCAGTGCTAGTCCTAGCAGTAATGAAAAACTGTTTTTT	CSASPSSNEKLFF	NA	TRBJ1-4	TRBV20-1	NA